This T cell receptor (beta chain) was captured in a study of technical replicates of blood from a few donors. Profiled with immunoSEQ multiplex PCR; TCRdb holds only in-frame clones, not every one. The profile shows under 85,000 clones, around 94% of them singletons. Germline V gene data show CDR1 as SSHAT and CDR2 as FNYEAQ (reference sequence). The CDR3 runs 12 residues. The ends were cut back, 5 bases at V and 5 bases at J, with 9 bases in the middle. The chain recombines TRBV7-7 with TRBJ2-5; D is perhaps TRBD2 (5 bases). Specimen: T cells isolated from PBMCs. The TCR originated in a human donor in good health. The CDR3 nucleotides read TGTGCCAGCAGCCCGAGCGGTGAGACCCAGTACTTC. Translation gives CASSPSGETQYF.